The 4 T cell receptor delta chains below all came from one sample that was sequenced in a study of γδ T cells in repeated Plasmodium falciparum infection. Vgamma9/Vdelta2+ and Vdelta2-negative gammadelta T cells were flow-sorted from PBMC for bulk sequencing. TCRdb re-called the multiplex PCR reads using CATT. The sample holds 70,000 to 95,000 delta-chain clones, more than 1.4% seen once. The sequencing input was gamma-delta T cells from blood. These receptors came from a pool of human donors (malaria-infected and uninfected, not separated).

This clone was counted at least ten times. The amino acid sequence in TCRdb belongs to a much larger clone and departs from this DNA's translation at residue 10, likely a sequencing read error; the sequence shown is translated from the DNA. V usage is TRDV2 and J usage is TRDJ1; no firm D call. The J gene, not given by TCRdb, was assigned here from a germline match of the nucleotide sequence. V lost 0 bases and J 0 bases, leaving 16 bases between the germline ends. CDR1 is GEAIGNYY and CDR2 is EKD in the germline V gene. There are 17 residues in the CDR3. CDR3 nucleotide sequence: TGTGCCTGTGACACCGTCGCCAGTGACCTGTACACCGATAAACTCATCTTT. Its protein product is CACDTVASDLYTDKLIF.

As concerns this clone: TCRdb's entry gives the protein of a much larger clone, which mismatches this DNA's translation at residue 12, likely from a read error; the protein reported here is translated from the DNA. A V gene of TRDV2 was called, but no J gene was assigned; the table names TRDD3, a call not compared with the DNA. Germline V gene data show CDR1 as GEAIGNYY and CDR2 as EKD. This CDR3 is 14 amino acids long. The CDR3 coding sequence is TGTGCCTGTGACAGTGTGGGTTACTCCGATAAACACATCTTT. Translating gives CACDSVGYSDKHIF.

This clone has just a few counts. TCRdb pairs this DNA with a much larger clone's protein that differs at residue 11, likely a read error; the protein shown was translated from the DNA. There is no J gene call, but TRDV1 is given as the V gene; the table's TRDD3 call for D was not verified on the DNA. CDR3 length: 13 residues. Germline values: CDR1 TSWWSYY, CDR2 QGS. This CDR3 is CALGTTHTDKRIF. CDR3 nucleotide sequence: TGTGCTCTTGGGACAACACACACCGATAAACGCATCTTT.

This clone has ten or more counts. TCRdb lists the protein of a much larger clone for this DNA, which differs at residue 5, so this is likely a read error; the protein given here is translated from the DNA itself. The chain employs TRDV2 and TRDJ3, with 9 bases that match TRDD3. The J gene, absent from TCRdb, was called here by matching the DNA to germline. The CDR3 runs 19 residues. Germline assignment: CDR1 GEAIGNYY and CDR2 EKD. Trimming at V came to 3 bases and at J to 0 bases, leaving 8 bases not matched to a gene. The CDR3 sequence is CACDQILGIRSWDTRQMFF. CDR3 DNA: TGTGCCTGTGACCAGATACTGGGGATACGCTCCTGGGACACCCGACAGATGTTTTTC.